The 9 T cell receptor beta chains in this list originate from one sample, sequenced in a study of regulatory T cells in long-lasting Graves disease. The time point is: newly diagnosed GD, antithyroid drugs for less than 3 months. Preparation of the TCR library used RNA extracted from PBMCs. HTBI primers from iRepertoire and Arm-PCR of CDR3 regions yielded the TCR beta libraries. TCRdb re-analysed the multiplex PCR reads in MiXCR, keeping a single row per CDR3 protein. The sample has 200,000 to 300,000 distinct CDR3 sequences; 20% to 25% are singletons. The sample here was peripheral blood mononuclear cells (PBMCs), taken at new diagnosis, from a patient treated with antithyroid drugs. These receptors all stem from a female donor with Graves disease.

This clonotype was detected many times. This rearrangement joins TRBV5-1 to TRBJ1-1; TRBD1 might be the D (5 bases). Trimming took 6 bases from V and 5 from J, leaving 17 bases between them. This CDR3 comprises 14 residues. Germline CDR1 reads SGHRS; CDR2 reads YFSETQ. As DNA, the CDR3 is TGCGCCAGCACCGGTACTTCGGGGGAAACTGAAGCTTTCTTT. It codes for CASTGTSGETEAFF.

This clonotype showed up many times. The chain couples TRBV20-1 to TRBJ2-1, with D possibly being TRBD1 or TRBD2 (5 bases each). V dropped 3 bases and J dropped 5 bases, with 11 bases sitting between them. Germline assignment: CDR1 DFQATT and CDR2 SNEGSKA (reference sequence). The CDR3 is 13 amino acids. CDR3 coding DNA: TGCAGTGCTAGGGGACGTAGGAACAATGAGCAGTTCTTC. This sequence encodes CSARGRRNNEQFF.

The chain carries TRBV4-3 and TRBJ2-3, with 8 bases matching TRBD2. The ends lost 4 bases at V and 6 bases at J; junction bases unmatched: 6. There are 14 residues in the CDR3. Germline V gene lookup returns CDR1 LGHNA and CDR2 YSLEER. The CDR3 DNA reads TGCGCCAGCAGCCGAGGACTAGCAGCGGATACGCAGTATTTT. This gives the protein CASSRGLAADTQYF.

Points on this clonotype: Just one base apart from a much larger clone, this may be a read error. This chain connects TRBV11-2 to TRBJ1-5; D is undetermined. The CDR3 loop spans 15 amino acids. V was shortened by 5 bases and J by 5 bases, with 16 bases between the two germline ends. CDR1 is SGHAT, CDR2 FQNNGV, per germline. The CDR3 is CASSQGGGSDQPQHF. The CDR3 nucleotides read TGTGCCAGCAGCCAAGGCGGAGGGAGCGATCAGCCCCAGCATTTT.

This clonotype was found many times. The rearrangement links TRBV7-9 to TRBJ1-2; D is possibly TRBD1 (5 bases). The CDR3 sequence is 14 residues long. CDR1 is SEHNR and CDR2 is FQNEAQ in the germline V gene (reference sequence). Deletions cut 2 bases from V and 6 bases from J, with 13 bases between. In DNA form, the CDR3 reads TGTGCCAGCAGCTTACGTGCTGGAGGGGATGGCTACACCTTC. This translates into CASSLRAGGDGYTF.

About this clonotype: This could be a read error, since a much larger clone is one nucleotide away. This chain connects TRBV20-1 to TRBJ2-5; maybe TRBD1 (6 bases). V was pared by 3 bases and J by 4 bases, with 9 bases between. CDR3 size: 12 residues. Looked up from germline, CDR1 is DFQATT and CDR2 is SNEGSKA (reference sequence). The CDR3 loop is CSARGAGETQYF. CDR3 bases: TGCAGTGCTAGGGGGGCTGGAGAGACCCAGTACTTC.

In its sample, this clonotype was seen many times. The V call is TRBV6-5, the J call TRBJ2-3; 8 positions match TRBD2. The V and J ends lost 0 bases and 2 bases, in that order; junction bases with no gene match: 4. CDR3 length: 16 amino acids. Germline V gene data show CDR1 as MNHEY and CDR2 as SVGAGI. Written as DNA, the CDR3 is TGTGCCAGCAGTTACTCCGGGACTAGAAACACAGATACGCAGTATTTT. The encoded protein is CASSYSGTRNTDTQYF.

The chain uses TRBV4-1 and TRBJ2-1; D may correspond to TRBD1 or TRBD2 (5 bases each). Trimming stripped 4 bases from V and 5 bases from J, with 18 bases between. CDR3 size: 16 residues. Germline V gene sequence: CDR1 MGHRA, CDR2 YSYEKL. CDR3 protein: CASSRLPGPANNEQFF. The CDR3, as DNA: TGCGCCAGCAGCCGATTACCGGGACCGGCCAACAATGAGCAGTTCTTC.

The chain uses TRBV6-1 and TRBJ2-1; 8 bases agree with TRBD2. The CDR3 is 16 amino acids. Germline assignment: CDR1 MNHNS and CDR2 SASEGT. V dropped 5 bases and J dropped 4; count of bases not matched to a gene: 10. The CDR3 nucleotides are TGTGCCAGCAGTCCTGGCGTGGCGGGGGGTTACAATGAGCAGTTCTTC. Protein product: CASSPGVAGGYNEQFF.